The next 20 T cell receptor beta chains were all read from a single sample in a study of T cell repertoires in cytomegalovirus infection. The antigens of these receptors remain unknown. One entry per CDR3 protein, called by TCRdb with MiXCR from the reads. This table has about 920,000 distinct CDR3 sequences, less than 40% appearing once. This specimen was cultured CD8+ T cells from PBMCs, taken from culture after CMV antigen stimulation. These receptors all come from a human donor in good health (CMV status not recorded). Some clones in this sample may be carry-over from other donors' samples.

This clonotype was seen more than once but under ten times. The chain has TRBV6-8 and TRBJ1-3; D is unresolved. CDR1 MNHGY and CDR2 SAAAGT come from the germline V gene. This CDR3 region has 16 residues. V gave up 0 bases and J gave up 1 base, with 10 bases separating them. The CDR3 bases are TGTGCCAGCAGTTACTCTGGACTCTCATCTGGAAACACCATATATTTT. Its translation is CASSYSGLSSGNTIYF.

The rearrangement joins TRBV6-6 to TRBJ2-7; D might be TRBD1 (6 bases). V was clipped by 10 bases and J by 3 bases, with 16 bases between them. The CDR3 runs 13 residues. Germline assignment: CDR1 MNHNY and CDR2 SVGAGI (reference sequence). This CDR3 reads CATTNGQFYEQYV. The CDR3 DNA is TGTGCCACCACGAATGGACAGTTCTACGAGCAGTACGTC.

This chain joins TRBV28 and TRBJ2-5; TRBD2 aligns across 9 bases. Germline lookup yields CDR1 MDHEN and CDR2 SYDVKM. The CDR3 is 16 residues long. Unmatched junction bases numbered 8, after V lost 4 bases and J lost 2 bases. CDR3 DNA sequence: TGTGCCAGCAGTTCCTCTTTAGCGGGGGCACAAGAGACCCAGTACTTC. As protein: CASSSSLAGAQETQYF.

The chain links TRBV10-3 to TRBJ1-5; TRBD1 matches 9 bases. Per the germline V gene, CDR1 is ENHRY and CDR2 is SYGVKD. The CDR3 consists of 18 residues. V lost 2 bases and J lost 5; bases outside the gene matches: 13. CDR3 DNA: TGTGCCATCAGTGAGGAGGGACAGGGAAGGCTCTCCTATCAGCCCCAGCATTTT. As protein: CAISEEGQGRLSYQPQHF.

The sample holds a few counts of this clonotype. The rearrangement joins TRBV5-1 to TRBJ2-3; D is unresolved. From germline, CDR1 is SGHRS and CDR2 YFSETQ. The V end was cut by 4 bases, the J end by 2 bases, with 11 bases between. This CDR3 comprises 14 residues. CDR3 in DNA: TGCGCCAGCAGCGTTAGACACAACACAGATACGCAGTATTTT. It encodes CASSVRHNTDTQYF.

This clonotype turned up a few times. V is TRBV2 and J is TRBJ2-1; 10 positions agree with TRBD1. The J segment lost 10 bases and the V segment lost 5 bases, leaving 14 bases of the junction unmatched. The CDR3 has 16 amino acids. The germline gives CDR1 SNHLY, CDR2 FYNNEI. The CDR3 is CASSFSLGTGDLEQFF. CDR3 nucleotides: TGTGCCAGCAGTTTTTCCCTCGGGACAGGGGATTTGGAGCAGTTCTTC. Complete variable domain (other parts from reference TRBV2 and TRBJ2-1): EPEVTQTPSHQVTQMGQEVILRCVPISNHLYFYWYRQILGQKVEFLVSFYNNEISEKSEIFDDQFSVERPDGSNFTLKIRSTKLEDSAMYFCASSFSLGTGDLEQFFGPGTRLTVL.

In its sample, this clonotype was seen a few times. V gene TRBV7-9 combines with J gene TRBJ2-7; D is tentatively TRBD1 or TRBD2 (5 bases each). Germline V gene data show CDR1 as SEHNR and CDR2 as FQNEAQ (reference sequence). Trimming cost V 5 bases and J 2 bases, with 19 bases left between them. The CDR3 is made up of 16 amino acids. The CDR3 reads CASSGTRVGTTYEQYF. The CDR3 coding sequence is TGTGCCAGCAGCGGCACGAGGGTGGGGACCACCTACGAGCAGTACTTC.

This clonotype occurred many times. The chain recombines TRBV7-9 with TRBJ1-1; D call uncertain. This CDR3 has 12 amino acids. The germline CDR1 and CDR2 sequences are SEHNR and FQNEAQ (reference sequence). V shed 2 bases and J shed 6 bases, with 7 bases lying between them. CDR3 in DNA: TGTGCCAGCAGCTTAATAACTTCTGAAGCTTTCTTT. This codes for CASSLITSEAFF.

The rearrangement links TRBV6-5 to TRBJ1-1; possible D gene TRBD1, 6 bases. Trimming stripped 6 bases from V and 3 bases from J, with 14 bases between. Germline CDR1 reads MNHEY; CDR2 reads SVGAGI. The CDR3 consists of 14 residues. The CDR3 loop reads CASSTTGTYTEAFF. Written as DNA, the CDR3 is TGTGCCAGCAGCACAACAGGGACGTACACTGAAGCTTTCTTT.

This rearrangement joins TRBV7-9 to TRBJ2-6, with D perhaps matching TRBD1 (6 bases). The CDR3 extends over 16 amino acids. The ends were cut back, 4 bases at V and 2 bases at J, with 12 bases in the middle. The germline CDR1 and CDR2 sequences are SEHNR and FQNEAQ (reference sequence). The CDR3 here is CASSSDTGTGANVLTF. The CDR3 nucleotides read TGTGCCAGCAGCTCAGACACAGGGACTGGGGCCAACGTCCTGACTTTC.

The CDR3 spells CASSHASGYETQYF. CDR3 DNA: TGTGCCAGCAGCCACGCAAGTGGGTACGAGACCCAGTACTTC. The rearrangement links TRBV3-1 to TRBJ2-5; D not certain. Germline V gene lookup returns CDR1 LGHDT and CDR2 YNNKEL (reference sequence). V dropped 3 bases and J dropped 5 bases, with 13 bases sitting between them. The CDR3 extends over 14 amino acids.

There are many counts of this clonotype. This chain uses TRBV7-2 with TRBJ2-7; D gene ambiguous. Per germline, CDR1 SGHTA and CDR2 FQGNSA. With 5 bases removed from V and 3 bases from J, the gap between germline ends came to 11 bases. The CDR3 spans 13 residues. CDR3 residues: CASSPGRNYEQYV. The CDR3 DNA reads TGTGCCAGCAGCCCCGGGCGGAACTACGAGCAGTACGTC.

Comments on this clonotype: A much larger clonotype is one base distant, so this may be a read error. The gene calls are TRBV12-3 or TRBV12-4 and TRBJ1-3; 11 nucleotides agree with TRBD1. V shed 4 bases, J shed 8 bases, and the junction held 4 bases outside the gene matches. The CDR3 spans 14 residues. CDR3: CASSWTGGGDTIYF. Written as DNA, the CDR3 is TGTGCCAGCAGTTGGACAGGGGGCGGAGACACCATATATTTT.

This clonotype occurred many times. The rearrangement joins TRBV12-3 or TRBV12-4 to TRBJ2-7; the match to TRBD1 covers 10 bases. This CDR3 contains 15 residues. Trimming removed 0 bases from V and 2 bases from J; junction bases left unmatched: 1. As DNA, the CDR3 is TGTGCCAGCAGTTTAGCAGGACAGGGGGCCTACGAGCAGTACGTC. It translates to CASSLAGQGAYEQYV.

V and J are TRBV19 and TRBJ1-1, with D perhaps TRBD1 (5 bases). Germline V CDR1 and CDR2: LNHDA, SQIVND (reference sequence). The CDR3 has 17 amino acids. With 6 bases removed from V and 3 bases from J, the gap between germline ends came to 23 bases. CDR3 amino acids: CASRNWDSPSWDTEAFF. The CDR3 DNA is TGTGCCAGTAGGAATTGGGACTCCCCATCTTGGGACACTGAAGCTTTCTTT.

This chain links TRBV23-1 with TRBJ2-1; no firm D call. TRBV23-1 is reported as an ORF; its role is uncertain. Trimming removed 1 base from V and 2 bases from J, with 9 bases in between. This CDR3 is 15 amino acids long. CDR3: CASSQWYCPYNEQFF. The CDR3, as DNA: TGCGCCAGCAGTCAATGGTACTGTCCCTACAATGAGCAGTTCTTC.

The chain recombines TRBV7-3 with TRBJ2-1; TRBD2 matches 9 bases. The trim removed 7 bases at V and 9 bases at J, leaving 13 bases unmatched. This CDR3 contains 15 residues. Looked up from germline, CDR1 is SGHTA and CDR2 is FQGTGA. This CDR3 is CASNMAGGPWAEQFF. The CDR3 DNA is TGTGCCAGCAACATGGCGGGGGGGCCGTGGGCTGAGCAGTTCTTC.

Here the CDR3 reads CASSSIGQEGWAFF. The CDR3 region has the DNA TGTGCCAGCAGTTCTATAGGGCAGGAGGGGTGGGCTTTCTTT. The chain has TRBV27 and TRBJ1-1; TRBD1 is a possible D gene (5 bases). The CDR3 is 14 residues long. Per the germline V gene, CDR1 is MNHEY and CDR2 is SMNVEV (reference sequence). Trimming cost V 4 bases and J 11 bases, with 20 bases left between them.

J is TRBJ2-7 and V is TRBV5-4, with TRBD1 matching 9 bases. V lost 6 bases, J lost 2 bases, and 6 bases stayed unmatched. This CDR3 contains 14 residues. Germline V gene sequence: CDR1 SGHNT, CDR2 YYREEE (reference sequence). The CDR3 sequence: CASNLGTGPYEQYF. The CDR3 bases are TGTGCCAGCAATCTCGGGACAGGGCCCTACGAGCAGTACTTC.

The chain links TRBV7-8 to TRBJ1-2, with TRBD1 as a possible D gene (6 bases). V lost 5 bases to trimming and J lost 5 bases, with 18 bases between them. Germline V gene sequence: CDR1 SGHVS, CDR2 FQNEAQ. The CDR3 has 15 residues. CDR3: CASSPNPGARYGYTF. The CDR3 DNA reads TGTGCCAGCAGCCCCAATCCGGGGGCACGATATGGCTACACCTTC.